The 13 T cell receptor beta chains reported below all come from one sample, sequenced in a study of cytomegalovirus exposure and HLA in healthy donors. The PCR had 60 Vbeta and 13 Jbeta primers. Repertoires were generated with immunoSEQ multiplex PCR, while TCRdb's copy carries only in-frame clones and drops some. The sample holds under 200,000 clones, 65% to 90% seen once. Material for sequencing was PBMCs. The receptors were sampled from a man aged 45-60 years in good health and CMV-seropositive.

This chain uses TRBV30 with TRBJ1-1; D unresolved. Germline V gives CDR1 GTSNPN, CDR2 SVGIG (reference sequence). Trimming removed 3 bases from V and 0 bases from J, with 8 bases in between. This CDR3 has 13 amino acids. CDR3 loop: CAWRRQLNTEAFF. The CDR3 region has the DNA TGTGCCTGGAGACGACAACTGAACACTGAAGCTTTCTTT.

The chain is built from TRBV5-8 and TRBJ2-7; 7 bases are a match to TRBD1. V gave up 3 bases and J gave up 3 bases; unmatched junction bases: 6. Germline V CDR1 and CDR2: SGHTS, YDEGEE. The CDR3 spans 14 residues. Written as DNA, the CDR3 is TGTGCCAGCAGCTACGGACAGGCCTACTACGAGCAGTACTTC. Amino acid sequence: CASSYGQAYYEQYF.

The chain combines TRBV6-6 with TRBJ2-1; 7 nucleotides agree with TRBD1. Trimming removed 6 bases from V and 9 bases from J; junction bases left unmatched: 2. CDR3 size: 11 residues. The V gene's germline CDR1 is MNHNY and CDR2 SVGAGI (reference sequence). The CDR3 DNA sequence: TGTGCCAGCAGCGAGGGGGCTGAGCAGTTCTTC. Its translation is CASSEGAEQFF.

This clone was observed a few times. V usage is TRBV18 and J usage is TRBJ1-3; 9 nucleotides agree with TRBD1. CDR3 size: 16 residues. Trimming at V came to 3 bases and at J to 3 bases, leaving 6 bases not matched to a gene. Looked up from germline, CDR1 is KGHSH and CDR2 is LQKENI. The CDR3 nucleotides read TGTGCCAGCTCACCGGGACAGGGTACTTATGGAAACACCATATATTTT. Translation: CASSPGQGTYGNTIYF.

This clone has a handful of counts. V usage is TRBV18 and J usage is TRBJ1-1; unclear D gene. Deletions cut 4 bases from V and 4 bases from J, with 10 bases between. This CDR3 is built from 13 residues. Germline-derived CDR1 and CDR2 are KGHSH and LQKENI. In nucleotides, the CDR3 is TGTGCCAGCTCACGGGAGGGAAGCACTGAAGCTTTCTTT. Its translation is CASSREGSTEAFF.

The CDR3 DNA reads as TGTGCCAGCAGTTTAGAGCGGGAATCCTACGAGCAGTACTTC. Amino acid sequence: CASSLERESYEQYF. The chain employs TRBV28 and TRBJ2-7; 7 bases are shared with TRBD2. The CDR3 is 14 amino acids. CDR1 is MDHEN and CDR2 is SYDVKM in the germline V gene. Germline trimming cut 2 bases from V and 1 base from J; bases unmatched to any gene: 2.

The table lists this clone with a few counts. V is TRBV28 and J is TRBJ2-3; the D gene is possibly TRBD1 (6 bases). The V gene lost 9 bases and the J gene lost 0 bases, with 16 bases spanning the gap. Germline CDR1 reads MDHEN; CDR2 reads SYDVKM. The CDR3 consists of 15 residues. CDR3 nucleotide sequence: TGTGCCAGTACGACAGGCATTGCTAGCACAGATACGCAGTATTTT. Its protein product is CASTTGIASTDTQYF.

The chain combines TRBV29-1 with TRBJ2-2, with 14 positions matching TRBD2. V dropped 6 bases and J dropped 7; count of bases not matched to a gene: 7. Germline loops: CDR1 SQVTM, CDR2 ANQGSEA. This CDR3 has 15 amino acids. The CDR3 is CSVGAGLAGVGELFF. The CDR3 region has the DNA TGCAGCGTGGGAGCGGGACTAGCGGGGGTCGGGGAGCTGTTTTTT.

The V and J genes are TRBV5-8 and TRBJ2-4, with D hard to call. Per germline, CDR1 SGHTS and CDR2 YDEGEE. The CDR3 consists of 14 residues. The V end was cut by 0 bases, the J end by 11 bases, with 15 bases between. The CDR3 DNA sequence: TGTGCCAGCAGCTTGGGCTCCCAAACGGTTCTTCAGTACTTC. Residues: CASSLGSQTVLQYF.

V is TRBV27 and J is TRBJ2-3, with 7 bases identical to TRBD2. The CDR3 loop spans 17 amino acids. Germline CDR1 reads MNHEY; CDR2 reads SMNVEV (reference sequence). The J segment lost 5 bases and the V segment lost 4 bases, leaving 15 bases of the junction unmatched. The CDR3 here is CASSSLTSVRGLDTQYF. The DNA for the CDR3 is TGTGCCAGCAGTTCCCTAACTAGCGTGAGGGGTCTAGATACGCAGTATTTT.

The rearrangement uses TRBV15 and TRBJ2-5; TRBD1 agrees at 7 bases. Trimming took 1 base from V and 4 from J; bases not matched to a gene: 6. Germline CDR1 and CDR2: LNHNV and YYDKDF (reference sequence). The CDR3 covers 15 residues. CDR3 in amino acids: CATSRARQGGETQYF. The CDR3, as DNA: TGTGCCACCAGCAGAGCGAGACAGGGCGGAGAGACCCAGTACTTC. Looking up the rest from reference TRBV15 and TRBJ2-5 gives the full variable domain: DAMVIQNPRYQVTQFGKPVTLSCSQTLNHNVMYWYQQKSSQAPKLLFHYYDKDFNNEADTPDNFQSRRPNTSFCFLDIRSPGLGDTAMYLCATSRARQGGETQYFGPGTRLLVL.

This clone was seen only a few times. This chain links TRBV6-5 with TRBJ2-5; D is undetermined. The V and J ends lost 5 bases and 2 bases respectively, with 9 bases between them. The CDR3 is 13 amino acids. Germline CDR1 is MNHEY and CDR2 is SVGAGI. The CDR3 region has the DNA TGTGCCAGCAGTAGCTTAACGCAAGAGACCCAGTACTTC. It specifies CASSSLTQETQYF.

The V and J genes are TRBV28 and TRBJ2-3; TRBD2 agrees at 12 bases. CDR3 length: 16 residues. The V and J ends lost 2 bases and 4 bases, in that order; junction bases with no gene match: 4. Germline lookup yields CDR1 MDHEN and CDR2 SYDVKM. The CDR3 protein is CASSLEASGGADTQYF. CDR3 in DNA: TGTGCCAGCAGTTTAGAGGCTAGCGGGGGGGCAGATACGCAGTATTTT.